What follows are 31 T cell receptor beta chains derived from one specimen sequenced in a study of shared clonotypes between healthy human individuals. TCRdb's copy holds only in-frame clones and misses some; the assay was immunoSEQ multiplex PCR. The sample includes 2 million to 2.5 million clones, 90% to 96% seen only once; the top ten take more than 0.1%. The sequencing sample was made of naive CD4+ T cells sorted from blood. Sample subset: CD45RA+ positively selected. These receptors originate from a man aged 18 to 35 in good health.

The chain employs TRBV7-2 and TRBJ2-7, with 12 bases that match TRBD2. The CDR3 runs 16 residues. Germline V lookup: CDR1 SGHTA, CDR2 FQGNSA. After removal of 5 bases from V and 5 bases from J, the junction contained 10 bases not matched to a gene. CDR3 protein: CASSKHQTSGSDEQYF. The CDR3 nucleotides read TGTGCCAGCAGCAAACATCAGACTAGCGGGAGCGACGAGCAGTACTTC.

V is TRBV9 and J is TRBJ2-3; D is uncertain. Germline V gene lookup returns CDR1 SGDLS and CDR2 YYNGEE. CDR3 length equals 14 residues. The V end was cut by 4 bases, the J end by 4 bases, with 13 bases between. CDR3 region: CASSPPHRPDTQYF. For the CDR3, the DNA is TGTGCCAGCAGCCCCCCACATCGCCCAGATACGCAGTATTTT. Together with reference TRBV9 and TRBJ2-3, the CDR3 gives the full variable domain: DSGVTQTPKHLITATGQRVTLRCSPRSGDLSVYWYQQSLDQGLQFLIQYYNGEERAKGNILERFSAQQFPDLHSELNLSSLELGDSALYFCASSPPHRPDTQYFGPGTRLTVL.

Concerning this clone itself: This sample also contains other DNA sequences that code for the same CDR3. The chain has TRBV29-1 and TRBJ1-1; TRBD1 might be the D (5 bases). There are 13 residues in the CDR3. V was shortened by 3 bases and J by 5 bases, with 13 bases between the two germline ends. Per the germline V gene, CDR1 is SQVTM and CDR2 is ANQGSEA. This chain's CDR3 is CSVERQGGTEAFF. The DNA for the CDR3 is TGCAGCGTTGAGAGGCAGGGAGGGACTGAAGCTTTCTTT. Supplemented by reference TRBV29-1 and TRBJ1-1, the full variable domain reads SAVISQKPSRDICQRGTSLTIQCQVDSQVTMMFWYRQQPGQSLTLIATANQGSEATYESGFVIDKFPISRPNLTFSTLTVSNMSPEDSSIYLCSVERQGGTEAFFGQGTRLTVV.

This clone was counted a single time. The sample has other DNA sequences that encode this CDR3 too. The chain couples TRBV4-1 to TRBJ2-2; the D is unclear. CDR3 length: 16 residues. The germline V gene encodes CDR1 MGHRA and CDR2 YSYEKL. V dropped 0 bases and J dropped 0 bases, with 8 bases sitting between them. As DNA, the CDR3 is TGCGCCAGCAGCCAAGACGGACGGACGAACACCGGGGAGCTGTTTTTT. Residues: CASSQDGRTNTGELFF.

The CDR3 DNA sequence: TGCGCCAGCAGGCACGGTACCTCGGAGCGGGGGGTAATCACCGGGGAGCTGTTTTTT. This encodes CASRHGTSERGVITGELFF. V is TRBV10-1 and J is TRBJ2-2; the match to TRBD2 covers 9 bases. The CDR3 totals 19 residues. Germline CDR1 and CDR2: WNHNN and SYGVQD (reference sequence). Unmatched junction bases numbered 18, after V lost 6 bases and J lost 4 bases.

The chain has TRBV25-1 and TRBJ1-6; D gene uncertain. From germline, CDR1 is MGHDK and CDR2 SYGVNS. The CDR3 runs 15 residues. V lost 5 bases, J lost 7 bases, and 15 bases lay in between. The chain's CDR3 is CASSPSRGWNSPLHF. CDR3 DNA sequence: TGTGCCAGCAGTCCCTCACGGGGTTGGAATTCACCCCTCCACTTT. The whole variable domain, remainder taken from reference TRBV25-1 and TRBJ1-6, is EADIYQTPRYLVIGTGKKITLECSQTMGHDKMYWYQQDPGMELHLIHYSYGVNSTEKGDLSSESTVSRIRTEHFPLTLESARPSHTSQYLCASSPSRGWNSPLHFGNGTRLTVT.

This chain joins TRBV2 and TRBJ1-4, with a tentative D call TRBD1 (5 bases). Between the trimmed V and J ends, which lost 2 bases and 11 bases, there was a span of 12 bases. CDR3 length: 13 residues. The germline V gene has CDR1 SNHLY and CDR2 FYNNEI. CDR3 in DNA: TGTGCCAGCAGTGAACAGGGAACCGGGAAACTGTTTTTT. Its translation: CASSEQGTGKLFF.

This clone was detected only a few times. This rearrangement joins TRBV6-5 to TRBJ2-7; unclear D gene. CDR1 is MNHEY, CDR2 SVGAGI, per germline. The length of the CDR3 is 15 residues. The V end lost 7 bases, the J end lost 0 bases, and 16 bases lay between the germline ends. Here the CDR3 DNA reads TGTGCCAGCACCCCGGTATCCGGGTACTCCTACGAGCAGTACTTC. Translating it yields CASTPVSGYSYEQYF.

Concerning this clone itself: This same CDR3 is encoded by further DNA sequences in the sample. The chain combines TRBV6-5 with TRBJ2-7; a possible D gene is TRBD1 (6 bases). CDR1 MNHEY and CDR2 SVGAGI come from the germline V gene. The V and J ends lost 0 bases and 2 bases respectively, with 8 bases between them. The CDR3 spans 14 residues. The chain's CDR3 is CASSYSRGPYEQYF. The CDR3 nucleotides read TGTGCCAGCAGTTACTCCAGGGGCCCCTACGAGCAGTACTTC.

CDR3 DNA: TGTGCCATCAGTGAGTCAACGGGGCGGGGAGAGCAGTACTTC. The encoded protein is CAISESTGRGEQYF. This chain uses TRBV10-3 with TRBJ2-7; D is perhaps TRBD2 (6 bases). Trimming took 0 bases from V and 7 from J, leaving 13 bases between them. Germline V gives CDR1 ENHRY, CDR2 SYGVKD. There are 14 residues in the CDR3.

This clone appeared a single time. This chain joins TRBV6-6 and TRBJ1-2; possible D gene TRBD1, 6 bases. The V and J ends lost 5 bases and 8 bases respectively, with 15 bases between them. The CDR3 runs 13 residues. Germline CDR1 is MNHNY and CDR2 is SVGAGI (reference sequence). CDR3 sequence: CASSRGGGDGYTF. CDR3 nucleotide sequence: TGTGCCAGCAGTCGAGGGGGAGGGGACGGCTACACCTTC.

The CDR3 DNA reads TGCGCCAGCAGCCCCGCGGGCCTCTATAATTCACCCCTCCACTTT. It specifies CASSPAGLYNSPLHF. This chain links TRBV5-1 with TRBJ1-6, with D unclear. The length of the CDR3 is 15 residues. Trimming removed 4 bases from V and 3 bases from J, with 11 bases in between. CDR1 is SGHRS and CDR2 is YFSETQ in the germline V gene.

V usage is TRBV7-6 and J usage is TRBJ1-1; maybe TRBD1 (6 bases). V was cut by 5 bases and J by 4 bases, with 17 bases left in between. In germline, CDR1 is SGHVS, CDR2 FNYEAQ. The CDR3 totals 15 residues. This CDR3 is CASSPRGAVSTEAFF. As DNA, the CDR3 is TGTGCCAGCAGCCCTCGGGGGGCCGTAAGCACTGAAGCTTTCTTT.

This chain connects TRBV6-5 to TRBJ2-3; 10 positions agree with TRBD2. The germline V gene has CDR1 MNHEY and CDR2 SVGAGI. Trimming removed 5 bases from V and 1 base from J; junction bases left unmatched: 3. The CDR3 loop spans 15 amino acids. The CDR3 loop reads CASSGLAGGTDTQYF. The CDR3 nucleotides are TGTGCCAGCAGTGGGCTAGCGGGGGGCACAGATACGCAGTATTTT.

This chain uses TRBV27 with TRBJ1-2, with D possibly being TRBD1 (5 bases). V gave up 5 bases and J gave up 7 bases, with 11 bases separating them. CDR3 length equals 12 residues. CDR1 is MNHEY and CDR2 is SMNVEV in the germline V gene (reference sequence). The CDR3 region is CASSSDRGGYTF. CDR3 bases: TGTGCCAGCAGTAGCGACAGAGGTGGCTACACCTTC.

The CDR3 is CASSQAGQGDYGYTF. CDR3 nucleotide sequence: TGCGCCAGCAGCCAAGCCGGCCAGGGGGACTATGGCTACACCTTC. The chain carries TRBV4-1 and TRBJ1-2, with 7 positions matching TRBD1. Germline V CDR1 and CDR2: MGHRA, YSYEKL. CDR3 size: 15 residues. Trimming cost V 1 base and J 3 bases; bases outside gene matches: 5.

The genes are TRBV5-6 and TRBJ1-2; D perhaps matches TRBD1 (6 bases). The CDR3 runs to 11 residues. Trimming removed 0 bases at V and 14 bases at J, with 11 bases between. Germline V gene sequence: CDR1 SGHDT, CDR2 YYEEEE. CDR3 nucleotides: TGTGCCAGCAGCTTGGACAGGGCGAGGACCTTC. Protein sequence: CASSLDRARTF.

This chain uses TRBV15 with TRBJ1-5; D might be TRBD1 (5 bases). The CDR3 runs to 15 residues. The germline V gene encodes CDR1 LNHNV and CDR2 YYDKDF (reference sequence). V was pared by 0 bases and J by 7 bases, with 13 bases between. The CDR3 reads CATSRDHEGSQPQHF. The CDR3 bases are TGTGCCACCAGCAGAGATCATGAGGGGTCCCAGCCCCAGCATTTT.

This clone was picked up a small number of times. J is TRBJ1-2 and V is TRBV2; D may be TRBD1 (5 bases). V was pared by 3 bases and J by 7 bases, with 6 bases between. This CDR3 contains 11 residues. Germline values: CDR1 SNHLY, CDR2 FYNNEI. This chain's CDR3 is CASSERGGYTF. The DNA for the CDR3 is TGTGCCAGCAGTGAGAGGGGTGGCTACACCTTC.

The rearrangement uses TRBV5-1 and TRBJ2-3, with a weak D call TRBD2 (5 bases). Trimming pared 2 bases from V and 2 bases from J, leaving 15 bases between. CDR1 and CDR2 (germline): SGHRS, YFSETQ. This CDR3 comprises 16 residues. CDR3 amino acids: CASSLKEGKLTDTQYF. The CDR3 nucleotides read TGCGCCAGCAGCTTAAAAGAGGGTAAACTCACAGATACGCAGTATTTT.

This chain connects TRBV4-1 to TRBJ1-1; TRBD1 agrees at 7 bases. The CDR3 is 15 residues long. The junction had 7 bases not matched to a gene; V was cut back by 2 bases and J by 4 bases. Germline-derived CDR1 and CDR2 are MGHRA and YSYEKL. Here the CDR3 DNA reads TGCGCCAGCAGCCAAACCGACAGGGCAGTCACTGAAGCTTTCTTT. This codes for CASSQTDRAVTEAFF.

Concerning this clone itself: The sample carries other DNA sequences with the same CDR3. The J gene is TRBJ1-3, the V gene TRBV5-1, with TRBD1 identical over 8 bases. The trim removed 4 bases at V and 2 bases at J, leaving 2 bases unmatched. The CDR3 spans 14 residues. The germline V gene encodes CDR1 SGHRS and CDR2 YFSETQ. Here the CDR3 reads CASSPQGAGNTIYF. The CDR3, as DNA: TGCGCCAGCAGCCCACAGGGGGCTGGAAACACCATATATTTT.

This sequence joins TRBV25-1 and TRBJ2-2; 7 bases agree with TRBD2. Germline-derived CDR1 and CDR2 are MGHDK and SYGVNS. Trimming cost V 1 base and J 5 bases; bases outside gene matches: 4. There are 15 residues in the CDR3. The CDR3 reads CASSELWGGTGELFF. CDR3 sequence (DNA): TGTGCCAGCAGTGAATTATGGGGGGGAACCGGGGAGCTGTTTTTT.

The chain is built from TRBV15 and TRBJ2-7; a possible D gene is TRBD2 (6 bases). The CDR3 extends over 16 amino acids. Germline CDR1 is LNHNV and CDR2 is YYDKDF (reference sequence). V was trimmed by 0 bases and J by 0 bases, leaving 12 bases between them. DNA of the CDR3: TGTGCCACCAGCAGAGATGACTGGGGGGACTCCTACGAGCAGTACTTC. Amino acids: CATSRDDWGDSYEQYF.

Comments on this clone: The same CDR3 can be traced to other DNA sequences in this sample. The rearrangement links TRBV9 to TRBJ1-2, with a possible D match to TRBD1 (6 bases). Trimming took 0 bases from V and 1 from J, leaving 7 bases between them. This CDR3 spans 14 amino acids. CDR1 is SGDLS and CDR2 is YYNGEE in the germline V gene. CDR3 coding DNA: TGTGCCAGCAGCGTAGAAGGGGGTAACTATGGCTACACCTTC. Its protein product is CASSVEGGNYGYTF.

On this clone: Other DNA sequences of this sample code for an identical CDR3. V usage is TRBV25-1 and J usage is TRBJ2-1; 10 nucleotides match TRBD1. There are 15 residues in the CDR3. CDR1 and CDR2 (germline): MGHDK, SYGVNS. J lost 6 bases, V lost 5 bases, and 7 bases had no gene match. CDR3 sequence (DNA): TGTGCCAGCAGTCAGCCCGGGACAGGGGTCAATGAGCAGTTCTTC. It encodes CASSQPGTGVNEQFF. Drawing the rest from reference TRBV25-1 and TRBJ2-1, the complete variable domain is EADIYQTPRYLVIGTGKKITLECSQTMGHDKMYWYQQDPGMELHLIHYSYGVNSTEKGDLSSESTVSRIRTEHFPLTLESARPSHTSQYLCASSQPGTGVNEQFFGPGTRLTVL.

The rearrangement links TRBV28 to TRBJ2-5, with D perhaps being TRBD1 or TRBD2 (5 bases each). Looked up from germline, CDR1 is MDHEN and CDR2 is SYDVKM. The CDR3 extends over 15 amino acids. Trimming shortened V by 4 bases and J by 5 bases, and 17 bases separated the two germline ends. The CDR3 DNA is TGTGCCAGCAGTTCAACCAGCGTGGGGGAGGAGACCCAGTACTTC. Translated: CASSSTSVGEETQYF.

In regard to this clone: Other DNA sequences within the sample encode an identical CDR3. The chain combines TRBV11-2 with TRBJ2-3; D not resolved. Germline V gives CDR1 SGHAT, CDR2 FQNNGV. The CDR3 contains 15 residues. V was pared by 1 base and J by 0 bases, with 8 bases between. CDR3 sequence: CASSLVLGSTDTQYF. Here the CDR3 DNA reads TGTGCCAGCAGCTTAGTCCTAGGTAGCACAGATACGCAGTATTTT.

This chain uses TRBV9 with TRBJ1-1, with D tentatively TRBD1 (6 bases). Trimming left V 2 bases short and J 5 bases short, with 13 bases between. Germline V gene lookup returns CDR1 SGDLS and CDR2 YYNGEE. This CDR3 has 14 amino acids. The CDR3 bases are TGTGCCAGCAGCGTTAGGGGGGCCTCTACTGAAGCTTTCTTT. Its translation is CASSVRGASTEAFF.

To note about this clone: The same CDR3 arises from other DNA sequences in this sample as well. This chain joins TRBV7-6 and TRBJ2-5; D is unresolved. Germline values: CDR1 SGHVS, CDR2 FNYEAQ. V dropped 0 bases and J dropped 2 bases, with 1 base sitting between them. The CDR3 extends over 12 amino acids. The CDR3 region is CASSLAQETQYF. The CDR3 DNA reads as TGTGCCAGCAGCTTAGCTCAAGAGACCCAGTACTTC. The full variable domain, its missing parts supplied by reference TRBV7-6 and TRBJ2-5, is GAGVSQSPRYKVTKRGQDVALRCDPISGHVSLYWYRQALGQGPEFLTYFNYEAQQDKSGLPNDRFSAERPEGSISTLTIQRTEQRDSAMYRCASSLAQETQYFGPGTRLLVL.

This clone turned up a few times. This chain links TRBV30 with TRBJ1-6, with D hard to call. The germline V gene encodes CDR1 GTSNPN and CDR2 SVGIG (reference sequence). The CDR3 contains 13 residues. V gave up 1 base and J gave up 6 bases, with 7 bases separating them. This CDR3 is CAWSELTNSPLHF. In nucleotides, the CDR3 is TGTGCCTGGAGTGAACTGACTAATTCACCCCTCCACTTT. Based on the CDR3 plus reference TRBV30 and TRBJ1-6, the full variable domain is SQTIHQWPATLVQPVGSPLSLECTVEGTSNPNLYWYRQAAGRGLQLLFYSVGIGQISSEVPQNLSASRPQDRQFILSSKKLLLSDSGFYLCAWSELTNSPLHFGNGTRLTVT.